One and the same sample provided the 3 T cell receptor beta chains below, sequenced in a study of blood T cell repertoires in COVID-19. The assay was immunoSEQ multiplex PCR, and TCRdb's table has in-frame clones only and misses some. The table records roughly 150,000 clones, around four fifths of them present only once. The sequencing sample was made of PBMCs or T cells enriched from blood (not recorded which). The receptors stem from a woman in her forties who had recovered from COVID-19.

The chain recombines TRBV3-1 (or the pseudogene TRBV3-2) with TRBJ1-1; D may be TRBD1 (6 bases). Germline V gives CDR1 LGHDT, CDR2 YNNKEL (reference sequence). The germline V and J ends were trimmed by 4 bases and 3 bases, with 12 bases remaining between them. The CDR3 covers 14 residues. In DNA, the CDR3 is TGTGCCAGCAGCCCCTCCCCAGGGGACACTGAAGCTTTCTTT. Amino acids: CASSPSPGDTEAFF.

The chain joins TRBV5-6 to TRBJ2-3, with TRBD2 identical over 7 bases. Germline lookup yields CDR1 SGHDT and CDR2 YYEEEE. J lost 5 bases, V lost 2 bases, and 5 bases had no gene match. The CDR3 consists of 14 residues. DNA of the CDR3: TGTGCCAGCAGCTTCGGCGGGAGAGGAGATACGCAGTATTTT. Its protein is CASSFGGRGDTQYF.

The V call is TRBV24-1, the J call TRBJ1-5, with no clear D. CDR3 length: 20 residues. Germline lookup yields CDR1 KGHDR and CDR2 SFDVKD. Trimming left V 5 bases short and J 3 bases short, with 28 bases between. Here the CDR3 reads CATSGRLGCRRSLNNQPQHF. DNA of the CDR3: TGTGCCACCAGTGGGAGGTTGGGTTGCAGGAGGAGCTTAAACAATCAGCCCCAGCATTTT.